This record concerns one T cell receptor (beta chain) sequence. The CDR3 spans 14 residues. In germline, CDR1 is SNHLY, CDR2 FYNNEI. The J segment lost 6 bases and the V segment lost 8 bases, leaving 9 bases of the junction unmatched. The data stem from a study of blood T cell repertoires in COVID-19. Study-wide context: Material from acute and convalescent COVID-19 was sourced from the United States, Italy and Spain. PBMCs, B-cell-depleted T cells, or T cells provided the cDNA or gDNA that made up the material.

The table came from immunoSEQ multiplex PCR; TCRdb's copy has only in-frame clones and leaves some out. The profile covers under 200,000 clones, with around 86% appearing a single time and roughly 7.3% taken by the ten largest. The source of this sequence is a woman older than 75 in a cohort sampled during active or convalescent COVID-19. The chain recombines TRBV2 with TRBJ2-2; the match to TRBD2 covers 7 bases. Sequenced: peripheral blood. CDR3 coding DNA: TGTGCCAGCCGGGGGGTCCTTGGGGCCGGGGAGCTGTTTTTT. It translates to CASRGVLGAGELFF.